This T cell receptor beta chain derives from a study of OX40 agonist ivuxolimab in advanced cancers. Overall study context: Patients got intravenous ivuxolimab at 0.01 to 10 mg/kg every 2 weeks.

Repertoires were generated with immunoSEQ multiplex PCR, while TCRdb's copy carries only in-frame clones and drops some. The sample includes about 60,000 clones, about 90% of them seen just once. This clone came up once. Germline lookup yields CDR1 SGHRS and CDR2 YFSETQ. This CDR3 region has 14 residues. Losses at the gene ends were 4 bases for V and 2 bases for J; bases not matched to a gene: 6. The sequenced sample was CD4+ or CD8+ T cells sorted from blood, obtained in a trial of the OX40 agonist ivuxolimab. The clonotype comes from an adult with an advanced solid tumor such as melanoma, head and neck, liver or kidney cancer. The chain uses TRBV5-1 and TRBJ2-7; 7 bases agree with TRBD1. The CDR3 loop reads CASSPGDSPYEQYF. The CDR3 region has the DNA TGCGCCAGCAGCCCAGGGGACAGCCCCTACGAGCAGTACTTC. Based on the CDR3 plus reference TRBV5-1 and TRBJ2-7, the full variable domain is KAGVTQTPRYLIKTRGQQVTLSCSPISGHRSVSWYQQTPGQGLQFLFEYFSETQRNKGNFPGRFSGRQFSNSRSEMNVSTLELGDSALYLCASSPGDSPYEQYFGPGTRLTVT.